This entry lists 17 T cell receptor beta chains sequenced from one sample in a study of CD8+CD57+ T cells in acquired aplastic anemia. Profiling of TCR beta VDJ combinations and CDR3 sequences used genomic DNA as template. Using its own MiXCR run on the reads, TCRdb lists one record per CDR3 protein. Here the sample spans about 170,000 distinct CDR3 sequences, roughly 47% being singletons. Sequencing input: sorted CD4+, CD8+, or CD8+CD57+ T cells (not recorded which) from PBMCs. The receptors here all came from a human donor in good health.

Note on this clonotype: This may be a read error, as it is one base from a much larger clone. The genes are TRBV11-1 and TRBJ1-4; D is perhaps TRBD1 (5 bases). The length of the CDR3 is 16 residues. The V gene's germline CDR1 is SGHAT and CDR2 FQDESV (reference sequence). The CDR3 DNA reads TGTGCCAGCAGCCCGACAGCCTACACAACTAATGAAGAACTGTTTTTT. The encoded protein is CASSPTAYTTNEELFF.

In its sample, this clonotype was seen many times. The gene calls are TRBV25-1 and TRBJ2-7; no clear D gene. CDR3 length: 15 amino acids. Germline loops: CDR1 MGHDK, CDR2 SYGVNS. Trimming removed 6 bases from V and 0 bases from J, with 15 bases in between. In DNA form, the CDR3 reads TGTGCCAGCAGCGGGTCAGTGCAGAGCTCCTACGAGCAGTACTTC. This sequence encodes CASSGSVQSSYEQYF.

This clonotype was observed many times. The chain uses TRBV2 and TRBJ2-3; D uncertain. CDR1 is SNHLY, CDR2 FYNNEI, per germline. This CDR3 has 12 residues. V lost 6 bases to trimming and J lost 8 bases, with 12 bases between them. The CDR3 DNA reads TGTGCCAGCAGCGGGCCCCTGGGTACGCAGTATTTT. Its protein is CASSGPLGTQYF.

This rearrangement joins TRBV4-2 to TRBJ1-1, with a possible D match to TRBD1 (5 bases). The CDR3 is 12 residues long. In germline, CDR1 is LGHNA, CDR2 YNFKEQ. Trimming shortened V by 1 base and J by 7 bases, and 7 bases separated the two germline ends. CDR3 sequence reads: CASSQGQFEAFF. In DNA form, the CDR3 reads TGTGCCAGCAGCCAAGGACAGTTTGAAGCTTTCTTT.

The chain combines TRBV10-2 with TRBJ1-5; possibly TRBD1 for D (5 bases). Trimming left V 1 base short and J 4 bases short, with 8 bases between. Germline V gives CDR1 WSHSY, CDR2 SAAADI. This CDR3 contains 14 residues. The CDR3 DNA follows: TGCGCCAGCAGTGAGTGGGGGAAGAATCAGCCCCAGCATTTT. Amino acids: CASSEWGKNQPQHF.

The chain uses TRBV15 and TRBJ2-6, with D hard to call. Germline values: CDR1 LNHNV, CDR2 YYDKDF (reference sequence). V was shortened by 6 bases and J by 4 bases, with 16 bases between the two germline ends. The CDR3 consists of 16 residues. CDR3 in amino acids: CATSSHSGSGANVLTF. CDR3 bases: TGTGCCACCAGTAGTCATTCTGGGTCCGGGGCCAACGTCCTGACTTTC.

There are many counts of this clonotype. The CDR3 DNA is TGCAGTGCTGAAAGCGGCCTGAGCTCCTACGAGCAGTACTTC. Translating gives CSAESGLSSYEQYF. The chain couples TRBV20-1 to TRBJ2-7; D is perhaps TRBD2 (5 bases). With 5 bases removed from V and 0 bases from J, the gap between germline ends came to 14 bases. Germline loops: CDR1 DFQATT, CDR2 SNEGSKA (reference sequence). The CDR3 has 14 amino acids.

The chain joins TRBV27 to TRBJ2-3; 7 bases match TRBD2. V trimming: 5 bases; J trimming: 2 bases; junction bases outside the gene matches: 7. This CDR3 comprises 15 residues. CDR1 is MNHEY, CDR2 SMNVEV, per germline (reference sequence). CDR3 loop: CASSKLARLTDTQYF. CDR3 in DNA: TGTGCCAGCAGTAAACTAGCGCGTCTCACAGATACGCAGTATTTT.

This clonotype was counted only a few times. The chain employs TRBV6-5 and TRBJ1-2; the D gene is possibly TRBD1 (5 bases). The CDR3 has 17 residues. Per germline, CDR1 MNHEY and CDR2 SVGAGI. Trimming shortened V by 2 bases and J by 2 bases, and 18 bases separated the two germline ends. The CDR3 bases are TGTGCCAGCAGTTACGGGGGGACTCTAGGCCCCAACTATGGCTACACCTTC. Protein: CASSYGGTLGPNYGYTF.

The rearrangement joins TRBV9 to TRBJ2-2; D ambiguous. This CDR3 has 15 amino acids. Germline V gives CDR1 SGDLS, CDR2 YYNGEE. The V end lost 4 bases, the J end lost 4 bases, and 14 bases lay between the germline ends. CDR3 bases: TGTGCCAGCAGCACCGTTTTAGGCCCCACCGGGGAGCTGTTTTTT. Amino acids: CASSTVLGPTGELFF.

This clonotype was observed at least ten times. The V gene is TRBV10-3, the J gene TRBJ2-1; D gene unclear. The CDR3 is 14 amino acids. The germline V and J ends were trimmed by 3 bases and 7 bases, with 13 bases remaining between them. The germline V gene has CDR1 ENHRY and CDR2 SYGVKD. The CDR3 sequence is CAISEEMVGNEQFF. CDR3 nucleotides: TGTGCCATCAGTGAAGAGATGGTTGGGAATGAGCAGTTCTTC.

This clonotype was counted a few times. The CDR3 DNA sequence: TGCGCCAGCAGTGAGGGAAGCCTCGAAGCTTTCTTT. This sequence encodes CASSEGSLEAFF. V usage is TRBV10-2 and J usage is TRBJ1-1; D gene uncertain. The germline V gene encodes CDR1 WSHSY and CDR2 SAAADI. Trimming left V 2 bases short and J 8 bases short, with 9 bases between. The CDR3 extends over 12 amino acids.

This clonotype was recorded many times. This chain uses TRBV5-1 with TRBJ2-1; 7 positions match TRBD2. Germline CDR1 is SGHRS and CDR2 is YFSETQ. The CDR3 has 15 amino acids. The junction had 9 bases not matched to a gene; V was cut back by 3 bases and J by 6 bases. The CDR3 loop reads CASSSGSGKGNEQFF. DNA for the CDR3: TGCGCCAGCAGCTCTGGCAGCGGGAAGGGCAATGAGCAGTTCTTC.

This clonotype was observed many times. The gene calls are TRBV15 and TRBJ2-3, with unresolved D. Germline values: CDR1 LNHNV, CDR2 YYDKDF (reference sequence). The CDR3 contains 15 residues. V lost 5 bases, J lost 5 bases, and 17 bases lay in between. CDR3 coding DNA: TGTGCCACCAGCCGAAGGACCAGTTCCCTAGATACGCAGTATTTT. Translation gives CATSRRTSSLDTQYF. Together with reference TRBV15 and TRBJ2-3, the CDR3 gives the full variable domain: DAMVIQNPRYQVTQFGKPVTLSCSQTLNHNVMYWYQQKSSQAPKLLFHYYDKDFNNEADTPDNFQSRRPNTSFCFLDIRSPGLGDTAMYLCATSRRTSSLDTQYFGPGTRLTVL.

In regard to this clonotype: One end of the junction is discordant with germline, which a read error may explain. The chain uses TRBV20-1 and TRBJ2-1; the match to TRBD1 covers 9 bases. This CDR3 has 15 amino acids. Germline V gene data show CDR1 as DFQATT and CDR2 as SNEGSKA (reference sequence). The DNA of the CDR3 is TGCAGTGCAAAGAACCGGGACAGGGAGATGAATGAGCAGCTCTTC. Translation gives CSAKNRDREMNEQLF.

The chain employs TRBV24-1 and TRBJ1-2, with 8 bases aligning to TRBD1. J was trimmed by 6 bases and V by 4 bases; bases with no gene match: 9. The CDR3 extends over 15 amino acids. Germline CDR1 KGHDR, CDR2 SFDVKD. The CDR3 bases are TGTGCCACCAGTGAAGCAGGGGGCGAACTTAATGGCTACACCTTC. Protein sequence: CATSEAGGELNGYTF.

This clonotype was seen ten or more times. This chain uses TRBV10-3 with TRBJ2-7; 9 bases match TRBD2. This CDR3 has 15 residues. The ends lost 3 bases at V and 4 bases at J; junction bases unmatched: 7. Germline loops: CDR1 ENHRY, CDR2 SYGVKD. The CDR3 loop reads CAISDRAGGWYEQYF. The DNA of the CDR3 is TGTGCCATCAGTGATAGGGCGGGGGGGTGGTACGAGCAGTACTTC.